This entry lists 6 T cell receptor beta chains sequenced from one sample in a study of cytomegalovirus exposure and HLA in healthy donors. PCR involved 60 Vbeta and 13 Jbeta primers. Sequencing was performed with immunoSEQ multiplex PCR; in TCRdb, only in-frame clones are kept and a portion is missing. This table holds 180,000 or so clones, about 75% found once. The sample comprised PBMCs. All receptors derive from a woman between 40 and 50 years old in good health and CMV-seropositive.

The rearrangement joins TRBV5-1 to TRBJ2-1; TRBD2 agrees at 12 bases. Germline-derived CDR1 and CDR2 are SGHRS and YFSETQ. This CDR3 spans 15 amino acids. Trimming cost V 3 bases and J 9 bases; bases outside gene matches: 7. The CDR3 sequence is CASSSGLAGAGEQFF. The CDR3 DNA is TGCGCCAGCAGCTCGGGACTAGCGGGCGCGGGTGAGCAGTTCTTC.

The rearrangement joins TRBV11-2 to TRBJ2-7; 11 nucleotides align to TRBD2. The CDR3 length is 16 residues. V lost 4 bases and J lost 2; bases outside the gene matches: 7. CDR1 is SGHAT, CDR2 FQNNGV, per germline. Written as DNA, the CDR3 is TGTGCCAGCAGCTACGGGACTAGCGGCCTGACCTACGAGCAGTACTTC. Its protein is CASSYGTSGLTYEQYF. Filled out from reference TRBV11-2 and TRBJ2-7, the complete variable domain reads EAGVAQSPRYKIIEKRQSVAFWCNPISGHATLYWYQQILGQGPKLLIQFQNNGVVDDSQLPKDRFSAERLKGVDSTLKIQPAKLEDSAVYLCASSYGTSGLTYEQYFGPGTRLTVT.

CDR3 protein: CASSAGTAEMHTQYF. The CDR3 region has the DNA TGCGCCAGCAGCGCCGGGACAGCCGAAATGCATACGCAGTATTTT. J is TRBJ2-3 and V is TRBV10-1; 7 bases are shared with TRBD1. The CDR3 covers 15 residues. Trimming cost V 6 bases and J 7 bases; bases outside gene matches: 13. Per germline, CDR1 WNHNN and CDR2 SYGVQD (reference sequence).

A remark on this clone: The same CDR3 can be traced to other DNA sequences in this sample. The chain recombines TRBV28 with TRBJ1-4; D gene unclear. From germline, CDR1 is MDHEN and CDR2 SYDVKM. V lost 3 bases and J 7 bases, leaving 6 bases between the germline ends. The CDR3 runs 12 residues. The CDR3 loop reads CASSFSVEKLFF. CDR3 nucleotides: TGTGCCAGCAGTTTCTCTGTTGAAAAACTGTTTTTT.

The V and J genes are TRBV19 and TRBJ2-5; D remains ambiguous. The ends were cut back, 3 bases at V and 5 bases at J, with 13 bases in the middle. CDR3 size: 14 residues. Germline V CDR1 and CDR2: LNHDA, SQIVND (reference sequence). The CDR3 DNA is TGTGCCAGTAGTATCCTACCCAACCGGGAGACCCAGTACTTC. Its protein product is CASSILPNRETQYF.

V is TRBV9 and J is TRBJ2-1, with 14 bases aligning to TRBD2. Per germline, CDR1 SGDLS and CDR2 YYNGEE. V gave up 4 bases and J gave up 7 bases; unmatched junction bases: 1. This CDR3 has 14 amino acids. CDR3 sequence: CASSRLAGGNEQFF. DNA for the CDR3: TGTGCCAGCAGCAGACTAGCGGGAGGGAATGAGCAGTTCTTC. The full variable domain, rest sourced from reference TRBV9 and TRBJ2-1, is DSGVTQTPKHLITATGQRVTLRCSPRSGDLSVYWYQQSLDQGLQFLIQYYNGEERAKGNILERFSAQQFPDLHSELNLSSLELGDSALYFCASSRLAGGNEQFFGPGTRLTVL.